This T cell receptor (beta chain) was captured in a study of T cell responses to AZD1222 COVID-19 vaccine (dated by TCRdb to the early 2020s). Broadly, across the study: TCR sequencing covered 233 trial participants: around 210 given two doses of AZD1222 and about 26 given two doses of MenACWY control vaccine. Trial participants were enrolled into age subgroups of 18-55, 56-69 and 70-plus years, which contained 148, 28 and 57 TCR-sequenced participants, respectively. Beyond this particular receptor, the publication reports: Because no samples from the day 14 peak response were available, repertoires could be characterized only after the peak T cell response. Participants were mostly white British, with more females than males. The authors suggested clonal diversity may have been underestimated. Reportedly, close to half of the unique spike-specific TCRs recognized epitopes lying outside the regions that are mutated in the B.1.351 and B.1.1.7 variants. The 56-69-year group was small, and its depth increase did not reach significance, likely because of low power. Conclusions about previously exposed vaccinees were limited because only a handful of AZD1222 recipients were SARS-CoV-2 seropositive at baseline. After two AZD1222 doses, spike-specific TCR breadth and depth were significantly higher than at day 0 and than in MenACWY recipients. The vaccine-associated CD4 TCRs covered the entire spike protein, and the dominant responses fell in regions 160-218 and 743-854.

The CDR3 regions of human TCRbeta chains were analyzed by immunosequencing. The original methods were these. Repertoire TCRs were checked for matches against a reference library of SARS-CoV-2-specific TCRs that had been generated using the MIRA antigen-specificity platform. Breadth meant the fraction of unique TCRs that were SARS-CoV-2-associated, whereas depth meant the fraction of total T cells that were SARS-CoV-2-associated. Using the MIRA data, every spike-specific TCR was mapped to the spike region that the TCR reacted to and assigned to either a CD4 or a CD8 class. Log10-transformed breadth and depth values were compared by one-way ANOVA with Sidak's multiple comparisons tests. What TCRdb holds here is the immuneACCESS table cut down to in-frame rearrangements. Part of the clones is not present; checked against another copy, under half of the missing clones reflect an unresolved V gene, and the others are unexplained. V and J calls and clone size come straight from that table; D and trimming were deduced from the DNA. The sample has over 110,000 clones on record, almost 95% of them singletons. Of the sample, about a tenth is held by the ten largest clones.

The V end loses 7 bases and the J end loses 2 bases, and a stretch of 6 bases separates them. Per the germline V gene, SGDLS is the CDR1 and YYNGEE is the CDR2. The CDR3 covers 12 residues, taking in both the cysteine and the phenylalanine. CDR3 DNA only is kept here, 36 bases in frame from base 1. The time point label for this specimen denotes: about 28 days (+/-7) after the second vaccine dose. AZD1222 recipients given second doses at about 4 weeks or at about 12 weeks were pooled, since spike-specific TCR depth and breadth were not found to differ between the two schedules. Vaccinee samples came from UK trials COV001 and COV002, including a single-blind randomized controlled phase 2/3 trial of AZD1222 (ChAdOx1 nCoV-19) in healthy adults. Trial participant PBMC samples were collected at day 0 and day 28 after the second dose for TCRbeta chain sequencing. Concerning this clone itself: Its antigen is unknown. Base qualities are not at hand, and no much larger clone is one base apart.

The input for sequencing was peripheral blood, taken 28 days after the second AZD1222 dose. This clonotype was obtained from an adult who received the AZD1222 COVID-19 vaccine. Recombination joined TRBV9 with TRBJ2-2; TRBD2 is perhaps the D gene, given 5 matching bases. The CDR3 amino acid sequence is: CASGSNTGELFF. The nucleotide sequence reads TGTGCCAGCGGGAGTAACACCGGGGAGCTGTTTTTT. With the portions outside the CDR3 filled from the reference TRBV9 and TRBJ2-2 genes, the complete variable region becomes DSGVTQTPKHLITATGQRVTLRCSPRSGDLSVYWYQQSLDQGLQFLIQYYNGEERAKGNILERFSAQQFPDLHSELNLSSLELGDSALYFCASGSNTGELFFGEGSRLTVL.